Here is one T cell receptor (beta chain) with its context. The antigen is unknown. Expressed TCRB transcripts got sequenced, as all isolated RNA was reverse transcribed. Measured with immunoSEQ multiplex PCR; TCRdb has only the in-frame clones, and not every one. Among about 360,000 clones listed, over 9.5% were seen once. V dropped 0 bases and J dropped 7 bases, with 16 bases sitting between them. The germline V gene encodes CDR1 LGHNA and CDR2 YNFKEQ. The CDR3 is 15 amino acids. The data were taken from a study of beta chain features in type 1 diabetes. Notes on the study in general: Cells with high TCR expression could be over-represented when cDNA is sequenced.

This chain links TRBV4-2 with TRBJ2-7, with a possible D match to TRBD2 (6 bases). Sequenced sample: naive CD4+ T cells from blood. This TCR came from a man between 18 and 29 years old in good health. The CDR3 here is CASSQEGGNTREQYF. The CDR3 coding sequence is TGTGCCAGCAGCCAAGAGGGCGGGAATACGAGAGAGCAGTACTTC.